Shown below are 13 T cell receptor beta chains from a single sample sequenced in a study of shared clonotypes between healthy human individuals. Only in-frame clones appear in the TCRdb table, and some are missing; sequencing was by immunoSEQ multiplex PCR. The repertoire holds roughly 700,000 clones, with around 90% as singletons. The specimen was memory CD8+ T cells from PBMCs. Subset defined: CD45RO+ cells pooled with CCR7-negative TemRA cells. The receptors stem from a man aged 18 to 35 in good health. Some clones in this sample may be carry-over from other donors' samples.

Regarding this clone: The same CDR3 arises from other DNA sequences in this sample as well. The chain uses TRBV6-6 and TRBJ2-7; no clear D. Germline CDR1 and CDR2: MNHNY and SVGAGI (reference sequence). V shed 0 bases and J shed 1 base, with 10 bases lying between them. The CDR3 covers 15 residues. DNA for the CDR3: TGTGCCAGCAGTTACTCGAAGGTCACTTCCTACGAGCAGTACTTC. Translated: CASSYSKVTSYEQYF.

This CDR3 reads CASSREQGMGELFF. CDR3 sequence (DNA): TGTGCCAGCAGCAGGGAACAGGGTATGGGGGAGCTGTTTTTT. The rearrangement uses TRBV9 and TRBJ2-2; a possible D gene is TRBD1 (6 bases). The CDR3 consists of 14 residues. V was cut by 4 bases and J by 8 bases, with 15 bases left in between. CDR1 is SGDLS and CDR2 is YYNGEE in the germline V gene.

V gene TRBV29-1 combines with J gene TRBJ2-7; the D is unclear. The CDR3 has 11 residues. Germline assignment: CDR1 SQVTM and CDR2 ANQGSEA. V was clipped by 3 bases and J by 5 bases, with 8 bases between them. As DNA, the CDR3 is TGCAGCGTTGAGAAGGGAAACGAGCAGTACTTC. This encodes CSVEKGNEQYF.

The chain recombines TRBV4-1 with TRBJ1-3; D ambiguous. V lost 0 bases and J lost 4, with 7 bases in between. The CDR3 runs 14 residues. CDR1 is MGHRA and CDR2 is YSYEKL in the germline V gene. The CDR3 loop is CASSQDGVGNTIYF. In DNA, the CDR3 is TGCGCCAGCAGCCAAGACGGGGTCGGAAACACCATATATTTT.

V and J are TRBV28 and TRBJ2-1, with 8 bases that match TRBD2. The V segment lost 10 bases and the J segment 2 bases; nucleotides outside the gene matches: 19. The germline gives CDR1 MDHEN, CDR2 SYDVKM. The CDR3 has 18 amino acids. The CDR3 is CATFGQTGAGVTYNEQFF. CDR3 coding DNA: TGTGCCACCTTCGGGCAAACCGGAGCGGGAGTCACCTACAATGAGCAGTTCTTC.

The chain combines TRBV7-8 with TRBJ1-1, with 12 bases matching TRBD1. The germline V gene encodes CDR1 SGHVS and CDR2 FQNEAQ. The CDR3 has 18 amino acids. With 5 bases clipped from V and 4 bases from J, the junction kept 14 bases outside the gene matches. CDR3 region: CASSPFPGDRGQGTEAFF. The CDR3 nucleotides read TGTGCCAGCAGCCCCTTTCCCGGGGACAGGGGGCAGGGCACTGAAGCTTTCTTT.

This chain joins TRBV6-5 and TRBJ2-1, with D uncertain. The V end was cut by 6 bases, the J end by 9 bases, with 15 bases between. Germline-derived CDR1 and CDR2 are MNHEY and SVGAGI. The CDR3 runs 13 residues. CDR3 DNA: TGTGCCAGCAGCCCACTAATGTCCGGTGAGCAGTTCTTC. This gives the protein CASSPLMSGEQFF.

The rearrangement links TRBV7-3 to TRBJ2-3; possibly TRBD1 or TRBD2 for D (5 bases each). V lost 3 bases and J lost 3, with 10 bases in between. The CDR3 is made up of 14 amino acids. Germline CDR1 SGHTA, CDR2 FQGTGA. DNA of the CDR3: TGTGCCAGCAGCTTGGGGACGGTGACAGATACGCAGTATTTT. Translating gives CASSLGTVTDTQYF.

This clone was counted at least ten times. This chain uses TRBV27 with TRBJ2-7; 9 positions match TRBD1. Germline-derived CDR1 and CDR2 are MNHEY and SMNVEV (reference sequence). V lost 8 bases and J lost 4; bases outside the gene matches: 15. CDR3 length equals 16 residues. The CDR3 DNA reads as TGTGCCAGCGCCCTTGACATCGGGACAGGGAGTTACGAGCAGTACTTC. This gives the protein CASALDIGTGSYEQYF.

The chain combines TRBV6-4 with TRBJ2-1, with 9 bases matching TRBD2. V gave up 0 bases and J gave up 10 bases; unmatched junction bases: 10. This CDR3 contains 16 residues. Per germline, CDR1 MRHNA and CDR2 SNTAGT. This chain's CDR3 is CASSDSPQGGGVEQFF. The DNA for the CDR3 is TGTGCCAGCAGTGACTCACCCCAGGGCGGGGGGGTGGAGCAGTTCTTC.

The V call is TRBV21-1, the J call TRBJ1-1; TRBD1 is taken as the D call from the table, unchecked against the DNA. TRBV21-1 is classified as a pseudogene. CDR3 size: 18 residues. The CDR3 is CASSPHRGQGEGNTEAFF. The CDR3 nucleotides read TGTGCCAGCAGCCCCCACCGTGGACAGGGGGAAGGAAACACTGAAGCTTTCTTT.

The rearrangement links TRBV5-1 to TRBJ2-7; D may correspond to TRBD1 or TRBD2 (5 bases each). The CDR3 runs to 13 residues. CDR1 is SGHRS, CDR2 YFSETQ, per germline. Trimming pared 6 bases from V and 9 bases from J, leaving 19 bases between. CDR3: CASKDTLSEGQYF. CDR3 nucleotide sequence: TGCGCCAGCAAGGACACTCTGTCCGAGGGGCAGTACTTC.

The rearrangement links TRBV6-5 to TRBJ1-1; no firm D call. The CDR3 length is 13 residues. Trimming removed 4 bases at V and 1 base at J, with 7 bases between. The V gene's germline CDR1 is MNHEY and CDR2 SVGAGI. CDR3 in DNA: TGTGCCAGCAGTTTATCAAGGAACACTGAAGCTTTCTTT. Its protein product is CASSLSRNTEAFF.